This T cell receptor (beta chain) was sequenced in a study of beta chain features in type 1 diabetes. Study-wide results and caveats: People with Type 1 diabetes carried modestly yet significantly shorter TCRB CDR3s in all four CD4+ subsets.

Of the isolated RNA, all was reverse transcribed, and so the sequenced material was expressed TCRB transcripts. Some clones are missing from TCRdb's copy, which holds only in-frame ones; the method was immunoSEQ multiplex PCR. The sample carries more than 95,000 clones, around 16% recorded once. This clone was seen a handful of times. Antigen: not known. The trim removed 0 bases at V and 5 bases at J, leaving 9 bases unmatched. Germline V lookup: CDR1 KGHSH, CDR2 LQKENI. CDR3 length: 17 amino acids. Specimen: central memory CD4+ T cells from blood. The sequence was obtained from a man aged 18 to 35 with type 1 diabetes. V and J are TRBV18 and TRBJ1-2; 10 nucleotides match TRBD1. The CDR3 loop reads CASSPPLGTGEQYGYTF. The CDR3 DNA is TGTGCCAGCTCACCACCCCTTGGGACAGGGGAGCAATATGGCTACACCTTC. The full variable domain, its missing parts supplied by reference TRBV18 and TRBJ1-2, is NAGVMQNPRHLVRRRGQEARLRCSPMKGHSHVYWYRQLPEEGLKFMVYLQKENIIDESGMPKERFSAEFPKEGPSILRIQQVVRGDSAAYFCASSPPLGTGEQYGYTFGSGTRLTVV.